The 2 T cell receptor beta chains given below trace back to one sample, sequenced in a study of shared clonotypes between healthy human individuals. As defined, naive CD8 cells were CD45RO-negative and positively selected for CCR7, with terminally differentiated effector memory CD45RA+ cells excluded. Sequencing was performed with immunoSEQ multiplex PCR; in TCRdb, only in-frame clones are kept and a portion is missing. The data contain about 550,000 clones, less than 97% of them singletons. The sequencing input was naive CD8+ T cells sorted from blood. All receptors derive from a woman aged 25 to 39 in good health.

The V gene is TRBV4-1, the J gene TRBJ2-1, with D perhaps matching TRBD1 (6 bases). Trimming stripped 1 base from V and 1 base from J, with 8 bases between. Germline V gene sequence: CDR1 MGHRA, CDR2 YSYEKL. The CDR3 contains 15 residues. The CDR3 bases are TGCGCCAGCAGCCAAGCGCAGGGGTCCTACAATGAGCAGTTCTTC. It encodes CASSQAQGSYNEQFF.

This clone was found once. The rearrangement uses TRBV19 and TRBJ1-1; no clear D gene. The CDR3 length is 14 residues. The V end lost 3 bases, the J end lost 4 bases, and 12 bases lay between the germline ends. In germline, CDR1 is LNHDA, CDR2 SQIVND (reference sequence). Written as DNA, the CDR3 is TGTGCCAGTAGTATTCGCGGGAAGGGCACTGAAGCTTTCTTT. It yields the protein CASSIRGKGTEAFF.